The 21 T cell receptor beta chains presented below share a single source sample, sequenced in a study of cytomegalovirus exposure and HLA in healthy donors (dated by TCRdb to 2016 to 2017). Libraries were made using the immunoSEQ multiplex PCR assay. For the multiplex PCR, a mixture combining 60 forward primers for TCR Vbeta segments and 13 reverse primers for TCR Jbeta segments was used. The immuneACCESS repertoire file appears here via TCRdb, limited to in-frame rearrangements. These files lack a portion of the clones; in checked studies, under half of the deficit traces to unresolved V genes, and the cause of the others is not known. The sample yields some 130,000 clones; around 75% were counted once. The ten largest clones take up around 3.2% of the sample. Sequenced material: PBMCs. All receptors derive from a young man in good health and CMV-seronegative.

The V call is TRBV10-3, the J call TRBJ2-5, with D possibly being TRBD1 (5 bases). Germline-derived CDR1 and CDR2 are ENHRY and SYGVKD. This CDR3 has 14 residues. Trimming stripped 5 bases from V and 1 base from J, with 11 bases between. CDR3 DNA: TGTGCCATCAGTCCGGACAAGGCCCAAGAGACCCAGTACTTC. This sequence encodes CAISPDKAQETQYF.

This chain links TRBV5-6 with TRBJ2-7; D is undetermined. Deletions cut 1 base from V and 4 bases from J, with 3 bases between. This CDR3 is built from 11 residues. The germline V gene encodes CDR1 SGHDT and CDR2 YYEEEE. CDR3 residues: CASSLQYEQYF. The DNA for the CDR3 is TGTGCCAGCAGCTTGCAATACGAGCAGTACTTC.

V and J are TRBV7-2 and TRBJ1-2; D remains ambiguous. Per germline, CDR1 SGHTA and CDR2 FQGNSA. The CDR3 covers 13 residues. V lost 1 base and J lost 4, with 7 bases in between. For the CDR3, the DNA is TGTGCCAGCAGCTTAGGCGGGTCCTATGGCTACACCTTC. Protein sequence: CASSLGGSYGYTF.

This chain connects TRBV27 to TRBJ1-1; D may be TRBD1 (5 bases). Germline V lookup: CDR1 MNHEY, CDR2 SMNVEV (reference sequence). The CDR3 is 13 residues long. The V gene lost 4 bases and the J gene lost 10 bases, with 16 bases spanning the gap. The CDR3 region has the DNA TGTGCCAGCAGTTCGGTACAGGCCTTGAGAGCTTTCTTT. This sequence encodes CASSSVQALRAFF.

The chain recombines TRBV15 with TRBJ2-1; D gene uncertain. CDR1 and CDR2 (germline): LNHNV, YYDKDF (reference sequence). Trimming removed 1 base at V and 9 bases at J, with 10 bases between. The CDR3 spans 13 residues. CDR3 nucleotide sequence: TGTGCCACCAGCAGAGCAGCGCTGGGTGAGCAGTTCTTC. As protein: CATSRAALGEQFF.

The chain links TRBV5-4 to TRBJ2-2, with TRBD2 identical over 8 bases. This CDR3 comprises 16 residues. With 0 bases clipped from V and 1 base from J, the junction kept 2 bases outside the gene matches. Germline CDR1 and CDR2: SGHNT and YYREEE (reference sequence). Here the CDR3 DNA reads TGTGCCAGCAGCTTGGGACTAGCGCAGAACACCGGGGAGCTGTTTTTT. It codes for CASSLGLAQNTGELFF.

Sample share makes this clone medium-sized. The chain combines TRBV4-3 with TRBJ2-1, with 11 nucleotides matching TRBD2. Trimming at V came to 0 bases and at J to 9 bases, leaving 13 bases not matched to a gene. Germline lookup yields CDR1 LGHNA and CDR2 YSLEER. The CDR3 length is 18 residues. CDR3: CASSQERGSSGGAGEQFF. CDR3 in DNA: TGCGCCAGCAGCCAAGAACGGGGGAGTAGCGGGGGGGCCGGTGAGCAGTTCTTC.

The V gene is TRBV7-2, the J gene TRBJ2-1, with TRBD1 as a possible D gene (6 bases). V was trimmed by 4 bases and J by 8 bases, leaving 15 bases between them. Germline V gene lookup returns CDR1 SGHTA and CDR2 FQGNSA. CDR3 length: 14 amino acids. DNA for the CDR3: TGTGCCAGCAGCTCGGCACTACAGGGATATGAGCAGTTCTTC. Translating gives CASSSALQGYEQFF.

In this sample, this clone turned up a few times. The V call is TRBV28, the J call TRBJ2-5; 8 bases map to TRBD1. The DNA end is more similar to TRBJ2-7, so the J call may be wrong. The CDR3 extends over 14 amino acids. Germline V gene sequence: CDR1 MDHEN, CDR2 SYDVKM. The CDR3 region has the DNA TGTGCCAGCAGGACCCCGGGACAGGACTACGAGCAGTACTTC. This encodes CASRTPGQDYEQYF.

The chain carries TRBV4-3 and TRBJ2-3; 8 bases match TRBD1. This CDR3 comprises 16 residues. The germline V gene has CDR1 LGHNA and CDR2 YSLEER. Germline trimming cut 0 bases from V and 3 bases from J; bases unmatched to any gene: 5. CDR3 DNA sequence: TGCGCCAGCAGCCAAGATTCGACAGGGGAAACAGATACGCAGTATTTT. It encodes CASSQDSTGETDTQYF.

The CDR3 sequence: CASSLTGSNEKLFF. The CDR3, as DNA: TGCGCCAGCAGCCTGACAGGGAGTAATGAAAAACTGTTTTTT. The chain combines TRBV5-1 with TRBJ1-4; TRBD1 agrees at 7 bases. The CDR3 is 14 amino acids. V was clipped by 4 bases and J by 4 bases; unmatched bases: 4. The V gene's germline CDR1 is SGHRS and CDR2 YFSETQ.

The chain employs TRBV19 and TRBJ1-5; TRBD1 matches at 8 bases. V trimming: 5 bases; J trimming: 6 bases; junction bases outside the gene matches: 12. Germline V gene sequence: CDR1 LNHDA, CDR2 SQIVND (reference sequence). There are 16 residues in the CDR3. CDR3 protein: CASSPYPGQVSQPQHF. In nucleotides, the CDR3 is TGTGCCAGTAGTCCCTACCCGGGACAGGTAAGTCAGCCCCAGCATTTT. Full variable domain (remainder filled in from reference TRBV19 and TRBJ1-5): DGGITQSPKYLFRKEGQNVTLSCEQNLNHDAMYWYRQDPGQGLRLIYYSQIVNDFQKGDIAEGYSVSREKKESFPLTVTSAQKNPTAFYLCASSPYPGQVSQPQHFGDGTRLSIL.

J is TRBJ1-6 and V is TRBV6-5, with unresolved D. V lost 0 bases and J lost 0, with 3 bases in between. This CDR3 is 15 amino acids long. Germline CDR1 reads MNHEY; CDR2 reads SVGAGI. The CDR3 protein is CASSYSSSYNSPLHF. CDR3 DNA sequence: TGTGCCAGCAGTTACTCTAGCTCCTATAATTCACCCCTCCACTTT.

V gene TRBV5-6 combines with J gene TRBJ2-1, with 7 bases aligning to TRBD1. The CDR3 loop spans 14 amino acids. Trimming at V came to 2 bases and at J to 5 bases, leaving 4 bases not matched to a gene. In germline, CDR1 is SGHDT, CDR2 YYEEEE. The chain's CDR3 is CASSFDRVNNEQFF. The CDR3 DNA reads TGTGCCAGCAGCTTCGACAGGGTAAACAATGAGCAGTTCTTC.

J is TRBJ2-1 and V is TRBV30; no firm D call. Germline values: CDR1 GTSNPN, CDR2 SVGIG (reference sequence). Trimming removed 0 bases at V and 8 bases at J, with 5 bases between. CDR3 length equals 11 residues. The CDR3 sequence is CAWSVAHEQFF. CDR3 in DNA: TGTGCCTGGAGTGTGGCCCATGAGCAGTTCTTC.

The chain combines TRBV6-6 with TRBJ1-1; D is undetermined. The CDR3 covers 12 residues. The germline gives CDR1 MNHNY, CDR2 SVGAGI (reference sequence). Between the trimmed V and J ends, which lost 10 bases and 1 base, there was a span of 10 bases. This CDR3 is CATREGNTEAFF. The CDR3 coding sequence is TGTGCCACCCGGGAGGGGAACACTGAAGCTTTCTTT.

The chain carries TRBV7-8 and TRBJ1-3; TRBD1 matches 8 bases. V was pared by 5 bases and J by 7 bases, with 13 bases of the junction left unmatched. The CDR3 spans 16 residues. Per the germline V gene, CDR1 is SGHVS and CDR2 is FQNEAQ. The CDR3 nucleotides read TGTGCCAGCAGCCCAAGACCTCAGGGGGCCTGGAACACCATATATTTT. It specifies CASSPRPQGAWNTIYF. Full variable domain (missing parts from reference TRBV7-8 and TRBJ1-3): GAGVSQSPRYKVAKRGQDVALRCDPISGHVSLFWYQQALGQGPEFLTYFQNEAQLDKSGLPSDRFFAERPEGSVSTLKIQRTQQEDSAVYLCASSPRPQGAWNTIYFGEGSWLTVV.

This clone appeared a few times. J is TRBJ2-2 and V is TRBV18; D gene ambiguous. The V gene lost 3 bases and the J gene lost 1 base, with 3 bases spanning the gap. Germline CDR1 and CDR2: KGHSH and LQKENI. The CDR3 spans 13 residues. The CDR3 loop reads CASSPMNTGELFF. DNA for the CDR3: TGTGCCAGCTCACCTATGAACACCGGGGAGCTGTTTTTT.

This chain links TRBV9 with TRBJ2-2, with 8 nucleotides matching TRBD2. CDR3 length: 16 residues. CDR1 and CDR2 (germline): SGDLS, YYNGEE. V trimming: 4 bases; J trimming: 3 bases; junction bases outside the gene matches: 8. The CDR3 nucleotides read TGTGCCAGCAGCCCCATAAGCGGGGGAGACACCGGGGAGCTGTTTTTT. This codes for CASSPISGGDTGELFF.

The gene calls are TRBV18 and TRBJ1-1; D is undetermined. V dropped 2 bases and J dropped 11 bases, with 12 bases sitting between them. CDR1 and CDR2 (germline): KGHSH, LQKENI. There are 12 residues in the CDR3. CDR3: CASSPEGREAFF. The CDR3, as DNA: TGTGCCAGCTCACCAGAAGGGAGAGAGGCTTTCTTT.

This clone has just a few counts. The V call is TRBV7-2, the J call TRBJ2-3, with D possibly being TRBD2 (6 bases). This CDR3 is built from 17 residues. Deletions cut 0 bases from V and 4 bases from J, with 17 bases between. Per the germline V gene, CDR1 is SGHTA and CDR2 is FQGNSA. The CDR3, as DNA: TGTGCCAGCAGCTTAGCGTCGGGGGTTGTTGGTCCAGATACGCAGTATTTT. Protein product: CASSLASGVVGPDTQYF. The complete variable domain, with remaining parts taken from reference TRBV7-2 and TRBJ2-3, reads GAGVSQSPSNKVTEKGKDVELRCDPISGHTALYWYRQSLGQGLEFLIYFQGNSAPDKSGLPSDRFSAERTGGSVSTLTIQRTQQEDSAVYLCASSLASGVVGPDTQYFGPGTRLTVL.